The 7 T cell receptor beta chains listed next were all sequenced from one sample in a study of T cells in women clearing cervical HPV infection. Using immunoSEQ multiplex PCR, the repertoire was profiled, and TCRdb retains in-frame clones only, with some absent. The sample features approximately 39,000 clones, with around 1.7% in its top ten. The sequencing sample was made of blood buffy coat. Receptor source: a woman between 18 and 70 years old with a cervical HPV16 infection that either progressed to CIN3+ or cleared (not recorded which).

In the case of this clone: The read ends 3 residues shy of where the CDR3 ends; the end is completed using the germline J gene. The chain combines TRBV6-1 with TRBJ1-4, with TRBD1 identical over 9 bases. The CDR3 extends over 15 amino acids. The germline gives CDR1 MNHNS, CDR2 SASEGT. CDR3 DNA (partial): TGTGCCAGCAGTGAAGTGGGACAGGGCAATTCACCA. It encodes CASSEVGQGNSP. The CDR3 reads in full as CASSEVGQGNSPLFF.

On this clone: From the germline J gene comes the end of the CDR3, since the read stops 3 residues before it. V gene TRBV19 combines with J gene TRBJ1-1, with a tentative D call TRBD1 (5 bases). This CDR3 has 13 amino acids. Germline values: CDR1 LNHDA, CDR2 SQIVND (reference sequence). CDR3 DNA (partial): TGTGCCAGTAGTATACTGGGGGGGTCGCAG. Protein sequence: CASSILGGSQ. The entire CDR3 reads CASSILGGSQAFF. The variable domain in full, completed from reference TRBV19 and TRBJ1-1, reads DGGITQSPKYLFRKEGQNVTLSCEQNLNHDAMYWYRQDPGQGLRLIYYSQIVNDFQKGDIAEGYSVSREKKESFPLTVTSAQKNPTAFYLCASSILGGSQAFFGQGTRLTVV.

The DNA read from the CDR3 is TGCAGTGCTAGGACAGGAATCTACGAG. Translating it yields CSARTGIYE. The full CDR3 reads CSARTGIYEQYF. The chain employs TRBV20-1 and TRBJ2-7; D is perhaps TRBD1 (6 bases). Sequencing ends 3 residues short of the CDR3 end; the germline J gene provides the rest. The CDR3 runs 12 residues. Germline loops: CDR1 DFQATT, CDR2 SNEGSKA (reference sequence). The V gene lost 3 bases and the J gene lost 3 bases, with 9 bases spanning the gap.

Regarding this clone: The CDR3 end lies 3 residues beyond the end of the read and is filled in from the germline J gene. The chain joins TRBV6-1 to TRBJ2-2, with D perhaps TRBD1 (6 bases). The CDR3 has 15 amino acids. Germline V gene sequence: CDR1 MNHNS, CDR2 SASEGT. The CDR3 region is CASSARDTLNSPLFF. The DNA read from the CDR3 is TGTGCCAGCAGTGCCCGGGACACTCTCAATTCACCG.

As concerns this clone: The DNA ends 3 residues before the CDR3 does, and the rest of the CDR3 is filled in from the germline J gene. The chain employs TRBV7-2 and TRBJ2-3; 8 nucleotides match TRBD1. This CDR3 contains 15 residues. Germline V gene data show CDR1 as SGHTA and CDR2 as FQGNSA. The part of the CDR3 DNA that was read is TGTGCCAGCAGTAATACAGGGGGTAGCAATCAGCCG. Residues: CASSNTGGSNQP. The complete CDR3 sequence is CASSNTGGSNQPQYF.

With respect to this clone: The junction departs from the called germline gene at one end, perhaps through a read error. Read coverage stops 3 residues before the CDR3 terminus; the germline J gene supplies the remainder. The chain carries TRBV6-1 and TRBJ1-1; the match to TRBD1 covers 7 bases. The V gene's germline CDR1 is MNHNS and CDR2 SASEGT. This CDR3 has 15 residues. CDR3 DNA, as far as it was read: TGTGCCAGCAGTGAAGGCGAGGGGGCTTACACTGAC. Residues: CASSEGEGAYTD. In full, the CDR3 reads CASSEGEGAYTDAFF.

Note on this clone: The observed sequence ends 3 residues before the CDR3 terminus, with the missing tail filled in from the germline J gene. The chain recombines TRBV4-1 with TRBJ2-2, with TRBD1 as a possible D gene (5 bases). Germline-derived CDR1 and CDR2 are MGHRA and YSYEKL. The CDR3 loop spans 16 amino acids. Partial CDR3 DNA: TGCGCCAGCAGCCAAGAGCCCTACTCTGGGGCCAACGTG. Amino acid sequence: CASSQEPYSGANV. From start to end, the CDR3 is CASSQEPYSGANVLFF.